One and the same sample provided the 25 T cell receptor beta chains below, sequenced in a study of B cell selection in AIRE deficiency. The method was immunoSEQ multiplex PCR; TCRdb's version includes in-frame clones alone and lacks a portion of them. The sample lists roughly 25,000 clones, around 97% occurring once. Conventional CD4 T cells were sorted as CD4+CD127+ cells. What was sequenced was conventional CD4+ T cells sorted from PBMCs. All receptors come from a human donor with AIRE deficiency.

The genes are TRBV7-2 and TRBJ1-3, with TRBD1 matching over 7 bases. CDR1 and CDR2 (germline): SGHTA, FQGNSA. The CDR3 runs to 16 residues. V was clipped by 4 bases and J by 2 bases; unmatched bases: 8. This CDR3 reads CASSSRGAVTGNTIYF. CDR3 sequence (DNA): TGTGCCAGCAGCTCCAGGGGGGCGGTCACTGGAAACACCATATATTTT.

This clone showed up just once. V usage is TRBV18 and J usage is TRBJ2-5; D is perhaps TRBD1 (5 bases). This CDR3 region has 13 residues. Trimming took 4 bases from V and 3 from J, leaving 9 bases between them. Germline CDR1 reads KGHSH; CDR2 reads LQKENI. The CDR3 DNA sequence: TGTGCCAGCTCACTGGGGCAAAAAGAGACCCAGTACTTC. Its translation is CASSLGQKETQYF.

The chain combines TRBV5-4 with TRBJ2-7; 9 bases align to TRBD2. Trimming removed 3 bases from V and 7 bases from J; junction bases left unmatched: 8. The CDR3 spans 14 residues. In germline, CDR1 is SGHNT, CDR2 YYREEE (reference sequence). CDR3: CASSSSGTSREQYF. CDR3 nucleotide sequence: TGTGCCAGCAGCTCCTCCGGGACTAGCAGGGAGCAGTACTTC.

V and J are TRBV7-3 and TRBJ2-2, with 7 nucleotides matching TRBD1. This CDR3 has 15 residues. The ends lost 5 bases at V and 1 base at J; junction bases unmatched: 4. Germline V lookup: CDR1 SGHTA, CDR2 FQGTGA. CDR3 sequence reads: CASSVHRGNTGELFF. The CDR3 DNA sequence: TGTGCCAGCAGCGTTCACAGGGGGAACACCGGGGAGCTGTTTTTT.

CDR3: CASSSSLRVVRENTEAFF. The CDR3, as DNA: TGTGCCAGCAGCTCAAGTCTCCGGGTTGTCAGGGAGAACACTGAAGCTTTCTTT. The chain joins TRBV7-9 to TRBJ1-1; perhaps TRBD1 as D (5 bases). Germline lookup yields CDR1 SEHNR and CDR2 FQNEAQ (reference sequence). Trimming pared 4 bases from V and 1 base from J, leaving 22 bases between. This CDR3 has 18 amino acids.

This rearrangement joins TRBV21-1 to TRBJ1-5; no DNA check was done on the table's D call, TRBD1. TRBV21-1 is a pseudogene segment. The CDR3 sequence is 16 residues long. CDR3 loop: CASSKVVLGTKEPQHF. DNA of the CDR3: TGTGCCAGCAGCAAAGTGGTTTTGGGCACAAAAGAGCCCCAGCATTTT.

J is TRBJ2-5 and V is TRBV29-1, with 9 bases matching TRBD1. Germline-derived CDR1 and CDR2 are SQVTM and ANQGSEA. This CDR3 is 13 amino acids long. The ends lost 6 bases at V and 3 bases at J; junction bases unmatched: 5. CDR3: CSVGTGGKETQYF. In nucleotides, the CDR3 is TGCAGCGTCGGAACAGGGGGCAAAGAGACCCAGTACTTC.

V and J are TRBV6-6 and TRBJ1-2, with D unclear. V gave up 5 bases and J gave up 12 bases, with 13 bases separating them. CDR3 size: 11 residues. Germline assignment: CDR1 MNHNY and CDR2 SVGAGI (reference sequence). The CDR3 loop reads CASSRDLQHTF. In DNA, the CDR3 is TGTGCCAGCAGTCGCGACTTACAACACACCTTC.

The V gene is TRBV14, the J gene TRBJ2-5; D not resolved. From germline, CDR1 is SGHDN and CDR2 FVKESK. Trimming took 1 base from V and 0 from J, leaving 9 bases between them. CDR3 length: 15 amino acids. Written as DNA, the CDR3 is TGTGCCAGCAGCCAAGGGGATTCGTACCAAGAGACCCAGTACTTC. Its translation: CASSQGDSYQETQYF.

The V call is TRBV6-5, the J call TRBJ1-5; D is perhaps TRBD1 (5 bases). The germline V and J ends were trimmed by 0 bases and 6 bases, with 9 bases remaining between them. The CDR3 runs 14 residues. In germline, CDR1 is MNHEY, CDR2 SVGAGI. For the CDR3, the DNA is TGTGCCAGCAGTTACTCCGGGGCCGGTCAGCCCCAGCATTTT. Translation: CASSYSGAGQPQHF.

This chain joins TRBV7-2 and TRBJ2-7; 7 nucleotides match TRBD2. J was trimmed by 3 bases and V by 5 bases; bases with no gene match: 4. The CDR3 loop spans 13 amino acids. CDR1 is SGHTA and CDR2 is FQGNSA in the germline V gene. The CDR3 coding sequence is TGTGCCAGCAGCCCTGGACTAGGCTACGAGCAGTACTTC. It yields the protein CASSPGLGYEQYF.

The chain combines TRBV15 with TRBJ1-5; 10 bases fit TRBD1. The CDR3 has 17 amino acids. V lost 1 base and J lost 1; bases outside the gene matches: 4. Germline V gene sequence: CDR1 LNHNV, CDR2 YYDKDF (reference sequence). The CDR3: CATSRGDRGASNQPQHF. CDR3 sequence (DNA): TGTGCCACCAGCAGAGGGGACAGGGGCGCGAGCAATCAGCCCCAGCATTTT.

The chain recombines TRBV4-2 with TRBJ2-5, with D uncertain. From germline, CDR1 is LGHNA and CDR2 YNFKEQ. The CDR3 has 15 residues. Trimming left V 1 base short and J 0 bases short, with 9 bases between. CDR3 region: CASSQATADQETQYF. As DNA, the CDR3 is TGTGCCAGCAGCCAAGCGACGGCAGACCAAGAGACCCAGTACTTC.

This chain uses TRBV10-3 with TRBJ2-7; 16 nucleotides match TRBD2. The CDR3 is made up of 17 amino acids. V trimming: 6 bases; J trimming: 3 bases; junction bases outside the gene matches: 8. CDR1 is ENHRY and CDR2 is SYGVKD in the germline V gene. CDR3 protein: CAISPGLAGGWGYEQYF. The CDR3 DNA follows: TGTGCCATCAGCCCGGGACTAGCGGGAGGGTGGGGCTACGAGCAGTACTTC.

The chain joins TRBV7-6 to TRBJ2-7; D might be TRBD2 (6 bases). The CDR3 loop spans 14 amino acids. CDR1 is SGHVS and CDR2 is FNYEAQ in the germline V gene. V was cut by 1 base and J by 7 bases, with 14 bases left in between. The CDR3 is CASSLVGSPGEQYF. The CDR3 DNA sequence: TGTGCCAGCAGCTTAGTCGGGAGTCCGGGGGAGCAGTACTTC.

The rearrangement links TRBV13 to TRBJ2-2, with 9 nucleotides matching TRBD1. The CDR3 is made up of 16 amino acids. V was pared by 5 bases and J by 6 bases, with 10 bases of the junction left unmatched. From germline, CDR1 is PRHDT and CDR2 FYEKMQ (reference sequence). The CDR3 loop reads CASSPGQGTVPGELFF. CDR3 in DNA: TGTGCCAGCAGCCCGGGACAGGGTACGGTTCCCGGGGAGCTGTTTTTT.

The chain employs TRBV7-2 and TRBJ2-4; D perhaps matches TRBD2 (6 bases). Germline V lookup: CDR1 SGHTA, CDR2 FQGNSA. This CDR3 is 14 amino acids long. V was shortened by 4 bases and J by 9 bases, with 16 bases between the two germline ends. CDR3 region: CASSWREAGGIQYF. The CDR3 region has the DNA TGTGCCAGCAGCTGGAGGGAGGCGGGCGGCATTCAGTACTTC.

The chain has TRBV10-2 and TRBJ1-1; 10 bases are a match to TRBD1. CDR3 length: 14 amino acids. V was clipped by 8 bases and J by 3 bases; unmatched bases: 6. Germline CDR1 and CDR2: WSHSY and SAAADI. This CDR3 is CASGEDRGYTEAFF. The CDR3 bases are TGCGCCAGCGGGGAGGACAGGGGGTACACTGAAGCTTTCTTT.

The gene calls are TRBV9 and TRBJ2-7, with 10 bases matching TRBD2. CDR1 is SGDLS and CDR2 is YYNGEE in the germline V gene. CDR3 size: 15 residues. J gave up 1 base and V 4 bases, and 5 bases lay outside the gene matches. CDR3 DNA sequence: TGTGCCAGCAGCCTACAAGCGGGAGGGTCCTACGAGCAGTACTTC. As protein: CASSLQAGGSYEQYF.

Concerning this clone: The conserved final phenylalanine or tryptophan is absent from the CDR3, which likely points to a read error. The DNA is left out, because the CDR3 cannot be placed on it with certainty; the CDR3 is given as TCRdb lists it. The gene calls are TRBV19 and TRBJ2-7; no DNA check was done on the table's D call, TRBD1. CDR1 LNHDA and CDR2 SQIVND come from the germline V gene (reference sequence). The CDR3 is 12 residues long, ends included. CDR3 loop: CASTPGSGLQGI.

V gene TRBV28 combines with J gene TRBJ1-2, with 11 bases matching TRBD1. This CDR3 spans 14 amino acids. Germline assignment: CDR1 MDHEN and CDR2 SYDVKM. The trim removed 5 bases at V and 4 bases at J, leaving 3 bases unmatched. CDR3 protein: CASSRTGGSYGYTF. The DNA of the CDR3 is TGTGCCAGCAGTAGGACAGGGGGCAGCTATGGCTACACCTTC.

Here the CDR3 DNA reads TGTGCCAGCAGTCCAGGACAGGGGGCGTCTTACGAGCAGTACTTC. This translates into CASSPGQGASYEQYF. The rearrangement joins TRBV6-6 to TRBJ2-7; 11 nucleotides agree with TRBD1. V lost 5 bases and J lost 4; bases outside the gene matches: 7. CDR3 length equals 15 residues. Germline V gene lookup returns CDR1 MNHNY and CDR2 SVGAGI (reference sequence).

The rearrangement uses TRBV7-2 and TRBJ2-1; D may be TRBD2 (6 bases). Germline loops: CDR1 SGHTA, CDR2 FQGNSA. The CDR3 spans 15 residues. V was shortened by 4 bases and J by 6 bases, with 16 bases between the two germline ends. The CDR3 spells CASSSRLVTGNEQFF. The DNA for the CDR3 is TGTGCCAGCAGCTCCAGACTAGTAACGGGCAATGAGCAGTTCTTC. Supplemented by reference TRBV7-2 and TRBJ2-1, the full variable domain reads GAGVSQSPSNKVTEKGKDVELRCDPISGHTALYWYRQSLGQGLEFLIYFQGNSAPDKSGLPSDRFSAERTGGSVSTLTIQRTQQEDSAVYLCASSSRLVTGNEQFFGPGTRLTVL.

The chain has TRBV19 and TRBJ2-6; possibly TRBD2 for D (6 bases). This CDR3 contains 17 residues. Germline CDR1 reads LNHDA; CDR2 reads SQIVND (reference sequence). V was clipped by 5 bases and J by 0 bases, with 14 bases between them. The CDR3 is CASSPVAASSGANVLTF. For the CDR3, the DNA is TGTGCCAGTAGTCCGGTAGCGGCGTCCTCTGGGGCCAACGTCCTGACTTTC.

This chain joins TRBV27 and TRBJ2-1; unclear D gene. CDR1 is MNHEY and CDR2 is SMNVEV in the germline V gene (reference sequence). CDR3 length equals 13 residues. Trimming shortened V by 2 bases and J by 11 bases, and 13 bases separated the two germline ends. CDR3 DNA: TGTGCCAGCAGTTTAGGCAGGCCTCCTAAGCAGTTCTTC. Translation gives CASSLGRPPKQFF.